A selection of T cell receptor beta chains follows, all from one sample in a study of cytotoxic CD8 clonotypes in ibrutinib-treated CLL. Assay: immunoSEQ multiplex PCR; the TCRdb copy retains only in-frame clones and omits some. This sample has some 47,000 clones, with around 52% found just once. The input for sequencing was PBMCs, taken after 24 months of ibrutinib treatment. Receptor source: a human donor with chronic lymphocytic leukemia. Both conserved end residues are part of each CDR3. A D gene is named only where the DNA matches it firmly. The size field is filled for only some rows; it gives once, few, many or a size class.

D	size	V	J	DNA	CDR3
NA	NA	TRBV7-8	TRBJ1-1	TGTGCCAGCAGCGTCCGCGGGATGGGGTTGGGCACTGAAGCTTTCTTT	CASSVRGMGLGTEAFF
NA	NA	TRBV7-9	TRBJ2-2	TGTGCCAGCAGCACCCAGGGAGCGGCACTTCTCACCGGGGAGCTGTTTTTT	CASSTQGAALLTGELFF
TRBD1	NA	TRBV15	TRBJ2-7	TGTGCCACCAGCAGGTCGGACAGGGGAACCTACGAGCAGTACTTC	CATSRSDRGTYEQYF
NA	NA	TRBV29-1	TRBJ2-7	TGCAGCGTTGAAGTTACAGGGCGAACCCCCTACGAGCAGTACTTC	CSVEVTGRTPYEQYF
TRBD1	few	TRBV27	TRBJ2-2	TGTGCCAGCAGCCGGACAGGGAGAACCGGGGAGCTGTTTTTT	CASSRTGRTGELFF
TRBD1	few	TRBV27	TRBJ1-4	TGTGCCAGCAGCCGACAGGGTGATGAAAAACTGTTTTTT	CASSRQGDEKLFF
NA	once	TRBV4-2	TRBJ1-5	TGTGCCAGCAGCCACGGGGGAATCGATAGCAATCAGCCCCAGCATTTT	CASSHGGIDSNQPQHF
NA	few	TRBV9	TRBJ2-1	TGTGCCAGCAGCTCCAGGGACATACACAATGAGCAGTTCTTC	CASSSRDIHNEQFF
NA	NA	TRBV18	TRBJ2-7	TGTGCCAGCTCGGGGACGGACAGCTCCTACGAGCAGTACTTC	CASSGTDSSYEQYF
NA	NA	TRBV19	TRBJ1-2	TGTGCCAGCGGGGGCTATGGCTACACCTTC	CASGGYGYTF
NA	NA	TRBV7-9	TRBJ1-2	TGTGCCAGCAGCCCGGACAGTACCCCTAACTATGGCTACACCTTC	CASSPDSTPNYGYTF